This is a list of T cell receptor beta chains from one sample in a study of blood T cell repertoires in COVID-19. TCRdb's table, derived via immunoSEQ multiplex PCR, lists solely in-frame clones and lacks some. Of roughly 310,000 clones listed, roughly 88% are singletons. The specimen was peripheral blood. Source of these receptors: a woman aged 45 to 65 with active or convalescent COVID-19. Each CDR3 is given with its conserved first and last residue. The D gene is left open where the match is weak.

14 | TRBV28 | - | CASGGKNMNTEAFF
15 | TRBV4-3 | - | CASSQDWGGGYGYTF
17 | TRBV10-3 | TRBD1 | CAISESVQGVLSTEAFF
14 | TRBV6-4 | - | CASSADRQDQPQHF
16 | TRBV28 | - | CASSDLVGGRIYGYTF
15 | TRBV30 | TRBD1 | CAWSKTGVGNQPQHF
16 | TRBV5-4 | - | CASSRGGTEAIETQYF
15 | TRBV7-2 | - | CASSLVQATYNEQFF
15 | TRBV14 | TRBD1 | CASSYNRGVNEKLFF
15 | TRBV9 | - | CASSVAGTGTSEQYF